This T cell receptor (beta chain) was sequenced for a study of blood T cell repertoires in COVID-19. Study-level background: COVID-19 samples collected from the United States, Italy and Spain covered acute and convalescent phases. In each case, the material was cDNA or gDNA derived from T cells, B-cell-depleted T cells, or PBMCs.

As processed by the authors: Amplification of reference gene primers was used by the study to estimate nucleated cell counts. Using immunoSEQ multiplex PCR, the repertoire was profiled, and TCRdb retains in-frame clones only, with some absent. V and J calls and clone size are given by that table; D and trimming were obtained from the DNA. The sample yields over 65,000 clones, approximately 83% seen once. The CDR3 contains 15 residues. The ends were cut back, 4 bases at V and 3 bases at J, with 16 bases in the middle. Germline V gene data show CDR1 as SGHRS and CDR2 as YFSETQ. This chain connects TRBV5-1 to TRBJ2-5; D is perhaps TRBD2 (6 bases). What was sequenced was peripheral blood. The source of this sequence is a human donor in a cohort sampled during active COVID-19. CDR3 loop: CASSQGTSPKETQYF. In nucleotides, the CDR3 is TGCGCCAGCAGCCAAGGGACTTCACCAAAAGAGACCCAGTACTTC. Full variable domain (outside the CDR3, taken from reference TRBV5-1 and TRBJ2-5): KAGVTQTPRYLIKTRGQQVTLSCSPISGHRSVSWYQQTPGQGLQFLFEYFSETQRNKGNFPGRFSGRQFSNSRSEMNVSTLELGDSALYLCASSQGTSPKETQYFGPGTRLLVL.